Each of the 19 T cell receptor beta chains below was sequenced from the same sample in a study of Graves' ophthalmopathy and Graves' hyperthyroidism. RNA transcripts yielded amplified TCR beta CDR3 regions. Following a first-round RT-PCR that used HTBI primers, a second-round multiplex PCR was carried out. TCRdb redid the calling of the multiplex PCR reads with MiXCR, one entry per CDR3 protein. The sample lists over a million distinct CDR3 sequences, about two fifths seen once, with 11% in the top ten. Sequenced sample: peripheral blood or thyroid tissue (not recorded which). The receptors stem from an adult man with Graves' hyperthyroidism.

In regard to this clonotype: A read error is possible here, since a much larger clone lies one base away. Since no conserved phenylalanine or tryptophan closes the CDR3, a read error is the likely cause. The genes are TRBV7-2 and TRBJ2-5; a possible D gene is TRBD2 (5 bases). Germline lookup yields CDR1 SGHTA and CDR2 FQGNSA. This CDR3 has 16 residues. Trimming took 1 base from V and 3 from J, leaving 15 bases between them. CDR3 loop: CASSLGRLLFKETQYI. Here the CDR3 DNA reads TGTGCCAGCAGCTTAGGGCGACTACTGTTTAAAGAGACCCAGTACATC.

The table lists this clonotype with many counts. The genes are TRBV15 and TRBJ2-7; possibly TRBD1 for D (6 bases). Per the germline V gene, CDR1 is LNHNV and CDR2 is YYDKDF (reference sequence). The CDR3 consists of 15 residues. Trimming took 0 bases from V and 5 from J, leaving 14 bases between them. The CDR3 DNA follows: TGTGCCACCAGCAGAGATCAGGGGTTCGTGCACGAGCAGTACTTC. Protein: CATSRDQGFVHEQYF.

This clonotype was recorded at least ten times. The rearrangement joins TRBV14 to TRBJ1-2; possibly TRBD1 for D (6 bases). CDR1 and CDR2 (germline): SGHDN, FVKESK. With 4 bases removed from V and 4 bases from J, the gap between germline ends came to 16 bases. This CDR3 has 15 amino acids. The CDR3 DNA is TGTGCCAGCAGCCCCCGTAGGGACACCCCCTATGGCTACACCTTC. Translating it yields CASSPRRDTPYGYTF.

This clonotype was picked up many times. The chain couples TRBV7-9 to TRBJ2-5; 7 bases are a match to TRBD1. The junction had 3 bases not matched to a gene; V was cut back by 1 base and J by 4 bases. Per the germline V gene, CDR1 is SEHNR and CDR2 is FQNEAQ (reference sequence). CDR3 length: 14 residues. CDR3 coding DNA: TGTGCCAGCAGCTTAGGAGGGGGCGCAGAGACCCAGTACTTC. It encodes CASSLGGGAETQYF.

DNA of the CDR3: TGTGCCAGCAGCGTTCCGGGGACAACGAGTGAAAAACTGTTTTTT. The encoded protein is CASSVPGTTSEKLFF. The chain combines TRBV25-1 with TRBJ1-4; TRBD1 might be the D (6 bases). Germline V gives CDR1 MGHDK, CDR2 SYGVNS. Deletions cut 6 bases from V and 7 bases from J, with 18 bases between. This CDR3 has 15 residues.

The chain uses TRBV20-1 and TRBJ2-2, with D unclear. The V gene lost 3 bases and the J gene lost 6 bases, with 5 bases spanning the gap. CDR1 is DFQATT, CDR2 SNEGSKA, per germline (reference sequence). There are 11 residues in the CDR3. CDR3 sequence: CSASVAGELFF. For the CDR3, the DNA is TGCAGTGCTAGTGTCGCCGGGGAGCTGTTTTTT.

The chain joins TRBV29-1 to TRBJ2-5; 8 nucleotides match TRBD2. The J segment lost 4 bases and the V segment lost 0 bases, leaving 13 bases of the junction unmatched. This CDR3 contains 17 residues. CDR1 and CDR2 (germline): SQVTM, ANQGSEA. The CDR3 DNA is TGCAGCGTTGAAGAACAGGGCAGGAGCGGGAGTGCAGAGACCCAGTACTTC. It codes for CSVEEQGRSGSAETQYF.

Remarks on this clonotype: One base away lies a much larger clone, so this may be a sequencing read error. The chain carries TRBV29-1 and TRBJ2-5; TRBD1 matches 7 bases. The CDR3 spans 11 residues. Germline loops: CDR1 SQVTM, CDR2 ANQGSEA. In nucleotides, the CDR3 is TGCGGCGTTACAGGGGTAGAGACCCAGTACTTC. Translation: CGVTGVETQYF. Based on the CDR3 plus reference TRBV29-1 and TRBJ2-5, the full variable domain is SAVISQKPSRDICQRGTSLTIQCQVDSQVTMMFWYRQQPGQSLTLIATANQGSEATYESGFVIDKFPISRPNLTFSTLTVSNMSPEDSSIYLCGVTGVETQYFGPGTRLLVL.

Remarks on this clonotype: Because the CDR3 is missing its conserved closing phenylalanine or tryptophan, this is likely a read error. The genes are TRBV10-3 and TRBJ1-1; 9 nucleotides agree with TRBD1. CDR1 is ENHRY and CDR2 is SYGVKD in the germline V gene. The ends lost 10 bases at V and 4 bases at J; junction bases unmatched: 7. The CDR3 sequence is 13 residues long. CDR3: CASNKQGATEAFL. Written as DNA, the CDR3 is TGTGCCAGCAATAAACAGGGGGCCACTGAAGCTTTCCTT.

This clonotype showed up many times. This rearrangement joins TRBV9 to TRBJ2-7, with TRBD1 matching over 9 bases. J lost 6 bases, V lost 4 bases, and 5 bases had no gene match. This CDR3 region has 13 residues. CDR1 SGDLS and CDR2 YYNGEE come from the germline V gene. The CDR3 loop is CASSPGQGFEQYF. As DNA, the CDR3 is TGTGCCAGCAGCCCCGGACAGGGGTTCGAGCAGTACTTC.

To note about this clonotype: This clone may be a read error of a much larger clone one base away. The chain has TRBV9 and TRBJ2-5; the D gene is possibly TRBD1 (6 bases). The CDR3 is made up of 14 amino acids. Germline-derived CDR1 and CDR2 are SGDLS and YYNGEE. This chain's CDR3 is CTSSRSGDQETQYF. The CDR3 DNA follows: TGTACCAGCAGCCGGTCAGGGGACCAAGAGACCCAGTACTTC.

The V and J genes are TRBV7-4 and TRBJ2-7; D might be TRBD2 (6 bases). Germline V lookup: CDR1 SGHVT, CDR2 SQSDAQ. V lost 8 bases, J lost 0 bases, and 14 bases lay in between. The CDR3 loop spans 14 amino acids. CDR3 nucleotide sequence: TGTGCCAGCTCCGAAGCTAGCGCCTCCTACGAGCAGTACTTC. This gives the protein CASSEASASYEQYF. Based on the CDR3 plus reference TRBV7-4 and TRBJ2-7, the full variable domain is GAGVSQSPRYKVAKRGRDVALRCDSISGHVTLYWYRQTLGQGSEVLTYSQSDAQRDKSGRPSGRFSAERPERSVSTLKIQRTEQGDSAVYLCASSEASASYEQYFGPGTRLTVT.

The CDR3 sequence: CASSQEDLNTGELFF. The CDR3, as DNA: TGTGCCAGCAGCCAAGAGGACCTGAACACCGGGGAGCTGTTTTTT. J is TRBJ2-2 and V is TRBV14; unclear D gene. V lost 0 bases and J 1 base, leaving 6 bases between the germline ends. Germline CDR1 reads SGHDN; CDR2 reads FVKESK. The CDR3 runs to 15 residues.

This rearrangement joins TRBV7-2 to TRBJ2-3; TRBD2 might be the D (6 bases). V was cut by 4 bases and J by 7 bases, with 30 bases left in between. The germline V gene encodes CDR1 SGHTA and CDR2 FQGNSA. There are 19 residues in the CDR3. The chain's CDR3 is CASSSISSAGSTDNYTQYF. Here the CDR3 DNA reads TGTGCCAGCAGCTCTATCAGCTCAGCGGGCTCCACAGATAACTATACGCAGTATTTT.

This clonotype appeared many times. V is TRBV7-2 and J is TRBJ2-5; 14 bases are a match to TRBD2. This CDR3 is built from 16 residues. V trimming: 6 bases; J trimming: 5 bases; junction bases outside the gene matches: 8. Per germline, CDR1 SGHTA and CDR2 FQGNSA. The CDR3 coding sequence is TGTGCCAGCAGGGTATACCGACTAGCGGGAGGGGAGACCCAGTACTTC. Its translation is CASRVYRLAGGETQYF.

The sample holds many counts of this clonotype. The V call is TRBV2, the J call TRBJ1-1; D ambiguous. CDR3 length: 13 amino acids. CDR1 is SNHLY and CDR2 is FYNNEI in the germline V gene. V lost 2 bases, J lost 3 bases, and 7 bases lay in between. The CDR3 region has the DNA TGTGCCAGCAGTGAACAGATCGACACTGAAGCTTTCTTT. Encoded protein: CASSEQIDTEAFF.

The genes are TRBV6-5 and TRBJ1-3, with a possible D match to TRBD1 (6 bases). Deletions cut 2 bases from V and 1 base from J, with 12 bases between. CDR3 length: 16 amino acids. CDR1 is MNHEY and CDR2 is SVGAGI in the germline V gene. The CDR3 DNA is TGTGCCAGCAGTTACCGGGGGCTGGGGTCTGGAAACACCATATATTTT. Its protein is CASSYRGLGSGNTIYF.

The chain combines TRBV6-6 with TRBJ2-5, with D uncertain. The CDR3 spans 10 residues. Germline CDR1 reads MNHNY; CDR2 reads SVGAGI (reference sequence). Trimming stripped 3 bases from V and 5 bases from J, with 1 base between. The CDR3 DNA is TGTGCCAGCAGTTATGAGACCCAGTACTTC. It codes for CASSYETQYF.

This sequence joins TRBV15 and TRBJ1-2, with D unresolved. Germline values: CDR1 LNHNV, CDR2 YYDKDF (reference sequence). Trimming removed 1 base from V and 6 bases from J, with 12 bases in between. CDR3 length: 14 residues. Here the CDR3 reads CATSRGAGKDGYTF. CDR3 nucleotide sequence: TGTGCCACCAGCAGAGGGGCTGGAAAAGATGGCTACACCTTC.